The 32 T cell receptor beta chains below come from one sample, sequenced in a study of T cells expressing NK-cell markers. From its re-call of the 5' RACE reads, TCRdb lists each CDR3 protein once, without DNA. Its listing shows 300,000 to 500,000 distinct CDR3 sequences. Sequencing input: blood T cells: a sorted CD56 or NKG2C T cell subset, CD4+ or CD8+ T cells, or bulk PBMC T cells (not recorded which). Every receptor here comes from a woman aged 45-59 years in good health.

This rearrangement joins TRBV13 to TRBJ2-1. Germline CDR1 PRHDT, CDR2 FYEKMQ (reference sequence). The CDR3 is 12 residues long. The CDR3 protein is CASSRMVSGQFF.

The chain carries TRBV4-1 and TRBJ2-5. CDR1 is MGHRA, CDR2 YSYEKL, per germline. The CDR3 runs to 13 residues. CDR3 residues: CASSIYRQETQYF.

The gene calls are TRBV12-3 or TRBV12-4 and TRBJ2-3; TCRdb's assignment of TRBD2 cannot be checked, as there is no DNA. The CDR3 is 15 amino acids. The CDR3 is CASSLAAGGPRTQYF.

The chain links TRBV11-2 to TRBJ2-5; TCRdb selects TRBD2, and the lack of DNA leaves this call unchecked. CDR3 size: 16 residues. CDR1 and CDR2 from the germline V gene are SGHAT and FQNNGV. CDR3 sequence: CASSFLASGRGETQYF. Full variable domain (rest looked up from reference TRBV11-2 and TRBJ2-5): EAGVAQSPRYKIIEKRQSVAFWCNPISGHATLYWYQQILGQGPKLLIQFQNNGVVDDSQLPKDRFSAERLKGVDSTLKIQPAKLEDSAVYLCASSFLASGRGETQYFGPGTRLLVL.

This CDR3 reads CATQRGDTQYF. The chain recombines TRBV24-1 with TRBJ2-3; TCRdb's D call of TRBD1 is untestable without DNA. This CDR3 is built from 11 residues. Germline values: CDR1 KGHDR, CDR2 SFDVKD.

This chain joins TRBV12-3 or TRBV12-4 and TRBJ2-1; TCRdb's assignment of TRBD1 cannot be checked, as there is no DNA. CDR3 length: 15 amino acids. CDR3 protein: CASRSNRDHQNEQFF.

V gene TRBV7-8 combines with J gene TRBJ2-7. Germline V gives CDR1 SGHVS, CDR2 FQNEAQ. CDR3 length: 11 amino acids. The CDR3 sequence: CASSYQEEQYF.

The rearrangement links TRBV2 to TRBJ1-2; without DNA, the TCRdb call of TRBD1 cannot be checked. The CDR3 is 12 amino acids. The germline V gene encodes CDR1 SNHLY and CDR2 FYNNEI. CDR3 sequence: CASSPDRVGYTF.

This sequence joins TRBV27 and TRBJ2-1; TCRdb's D call of TRBD1 is untestable without DNA. The CDR3 totals 17 residues. Germline V CDR1 and CDR2: MNHEY, SMNVEV (reference sequence). CDR3 in amino acids: CASTPVPAGSSYNEQFF.

The chain uses TRBV12-3 or TRBV12-4 and TRBJ1-4; TCRdb's D gene call, TRBD1, goes unchecked for lack of DNA. This CDR3 comprises 16 residues. CDR3 sequence reads: CASSLGGRYRPEKLFF.

CDR3: CSAPGQKKAFF. V usage is TRBV20-1 and J usage is TRBJ1-1; as DNA is missing, the TRBD1 call by TCRdb cannot be tested. Germline CDR1 reads DFQATT; CDR2 reads SNEGSKA (reference sequence). The CDR3 has 11 amino acids.

V and J are TRBV12-3 or TRBV12-4 and TRBJ2-1. The CDR3 extends over 13 amino acids. CDR3 amino acids: CASSLGEGDEQFF.

The V and J genes are TRBV5-1 and TRBJ1-2; checking the TCRdb D call of TRBD1 is not possible without DNA. CDR3 length: 13 residues. The germline V gene has CDR1 SGHRS and CDR2 YFSETQ. This CDR3 reads CASSSTVGEVYTF.

V is TRBV6-5 and J is TRBJ2-4. Germline loops: CDR1 MNHEY, CDR2 SVGAGI. The length of the CDR3 is 15 residues. CDR3 residues: CASSYSELAKNIQYF.

The J gene is TRBJ1-2, the V gene TRBV4-1; TCRdb lists TRBD1, though no DNA is available to test this call. CDR3 length equals 18 residues. Germline loops: CDR1 MGHRA, CDR2 YSYEKL. CDR3 sequence reads: CASSQPSRTGSGGYGYTF.

V usage is TRBV5-1 and J usage is TRBJ2-1; the TRBD1 assignment by TCRdb is unverifiable without DNA. CDR1 and CDR2 (germline): SGHRS, YFSETQ. The CDR3 loop spans 13 amino acids. The CDR3 reads CASRPRQGNEQFF.

V is TRBV29-1 and J is TRBJ2-4; no DNA is available, so the TRBD1 call from TCRdb remains unchecked. This CDR3 spans 14 amino acids. CDR1 and CDR2 from the germline V gene are SQVTM and ANQGSEA. The CDR3 sequence is CSVVAGGPKNIQYF.

The V call is TRBV12-3 or TRBV12-4, the J call TRBJ2-3; TCRdb indicates TRBD2, and absent DNA this call remains unverified. The CDR3 runs to 11 residues. CDR3 in amino acids: CASGLQDTQYF.

J is TRBJ1-2 and V is TRBV7-3. Per germline, CDR1 SGHTA and CDR2 FQGTGA. The CDR3 contains 15 residues. CDR3 sequence reads: CASSKDGGGFYGYTF.

V gene TRBV20-1 combines with J gene TRBJ2-3; no DNA is available, so the TRBD2 call from TCRdb remains unchecked. The CDR3 is made up of 15 amino acids. CDR1 and CDR2 (germline): DFQATT, SNEGSKA (reference sequence). The CDR3 loop reads CSALTSGRWADTQYF.

The chain uses TRBV20-1 and TRBJ1-2; lacking DNA, the TRBD1 call made by TCRdb goes unchecked. The CDR3 runs 14 residues. CDR1 is DFQATT and CDR2 is SNEGSKA in the germline V gene (reference sequence). CDR3 region: CSAGTGTGNYGYTF.

CDR3: CASSPTRVLVPGEQFF. The V gene is TRBV5-1, the J gene TRBJ2-1; with no DNA, the TCRdb D assignment of TRBD2 cannot be verified. CDR1 is SGHRS, CDR2 YFSETQ, per germline. The CDR3 consists of 16 residues. Full variable domain (missing parts from reference TRBV5-1 and TRBJ2-1): KAGVTQTPRYLIKTRGQQVTLSCSPISGHRSVSWYQQTPGQGLQFLFEYFSETQRNKGNFPGRFSGRQFSNSRSEMNVSTLELGDSALYLCASSPTRVLVPGEQFFGPGTRLTVL.

The chain recombines TRBV9 with TRBJ2-3; TCRdb lists TRBD2, though no DNA is available to test this call. This CDR3 spans 22 amino acids. Germline-derived CDR1 and CDR2 are SGDLS and YYNGEE. CDR3 loop: CASSEGLLGLAGVLIQADTQYF.

V is TRBV24-1 and J is TRBJ2-1; absent DNA, TCRdb's TRBD2 call cannot be checked. Per the germline V gene, CDR1 is KGHDR and CDR2 is SFDVKD. CDR3 length equals 15 residues. CDR3 region: CATSDPKAGENEQFF.

V and J are TRBV12-3 or TRBV12-4 and TRBJ1-2. This CDR3 is built from 17 residues. The CDR3 is CASSPSFLRRANYGYTF.

The chain joins TRBV7-3 to TRBJ2-2; TCRdb names TRBD1, which stays unverified in the absence of DNA. In germline, CDR1 is SGHTA, CDR2 FQGTGA. The CDR3 has 15 residues. The CDR3 spells CASSAGTAFAGELFF.

V gene TRBV24-1 combines with J gene TRBJ2-1; the TRBD1 assignment by TCRdb is unverifiable without DNA. This CDR3 has 15 amino acids. Germline-derived CDR1 and CDR2 are KGHDR and SFDVKD. CDR3 region: CATSSIVRPYNEQFF.

The V and J genes are TRBV11-2 and TRBJ1-1; TCRdb selects TRBD1, and the lack of DNA leaves this call unchecked. The length of the CDR3 is 16 residues. CDR1 is SGHAT, CDR2 FQNNGV, per germline. CDR3 residues: CASSLDRLLAGGEAFF.

The chain carries TRBV25-1 and TRBJ2-1; TCRdb outputs TRBD1, but without DNA this stays unchecked. The germline V gene has CDR1 MGHDK and CDR2 SYGVNS. The CDR3 has 13 residues. The CDR3 protein is CASIRDNYNEQFF.

The V gene is TRBV11-2, the J gene TRBJ2-7; there is no DNA to check the TCRdb D call of TRBD2. The CDR3 loop spans 14 amino acids. Germline CDR1 is SGHAT and CDR2 is FQNNGV. This CDR3 is CASSPALKPYEQYF.

This clonotype is identified as medium-sized from frequency. The V gene is TRBV20-1, the J gene TRBJ2-2; TCRdb outputs TRBD1, but without DNA this stays unchecked. CDR1 and CDR2 (germline): DFQATT, SNEGSKA (reference sequence). The CDR3 runs to 16 residues. The CDR3 loop reads CSARDPRAGESGELFF.

The J gene is TRBJ2-4, the V gene TRBV29-1; TCRdb selects TRBD2, and the lack of DNA leaves this call unchecked. The CDR3 length is 17 residues. CDR1 and CDR2 from the germline V gene are SQVTM and ANQGSEA. The CDR3 sequence: CSVLAGGEAWTKNIQYF.